This is a list of T cell receptor beta chains from one sample in a study of blood T cell repertoires in COVID-19. Generated by immunoSEQ multiplex PCR, the TCRdb table keeps only in-frame clones and is missing some. Counted here are 200,000 to 300,000 clones, 86% occurring once; the ten biggest clones make up under 3%. The sequencing sample was made of PBMCs or T cells enriched from blood (not recorded which). All receptors derive from a woman aged 18-29 years who had recovered from COVID-19. Both conserved end residues are part of each CDR3. A D gene is named only where the DNA matches it firmly. Not all rows give a size; the values are once, few, many and, for expanded clones, a class.

v_gene	d_gene	j_gene	abundance	CDR3nt	CDR3aa
TRBV7-3	TRBD2	TRBJ2-2	NA	TGTGCCAGCAGCTTGACTAGCGGGAGAAACACCGGGGAGCTGTTTTTT	CASSLTSGRNTGELFF
TRBV21-1	NA	TRBJ1-2	NA	TGTGCCAGCAGCAAAGACCGGGACAGGGGCCCCGAGGGTGGCTACACCTTC	CASSKDRDRGPEGGYTF
TRBV10-1	NA	TRBJ2-5	NA	TGCGCCAGCAGTAGAGGGGGGGAAGGGACCCAGTACTTC	CASSRGGEGTQYF
TRBV18	TRBD1	TRBJ2-2	NA	TGTGCCAGCTCAGCAGGACAGGGGCATTTACCGGGGCTGTTTTTT	CASSAGQGHLPGLFF
TRBV25-1	NA	TRBJ2-2	NA	TGTGCCAGCAGTGAATACCCAGAAGTAACCGGGGAGCTGTTTTTT	CASSEYPEVTGELFF
TRBV3-1/TRBV3-2	TRBD2	TRBJ2-1	NA	TGTGCCAGCAGTGGACTAGCGGGGGAGTTGAGCTCCTACAATGAGCAGTTCTTC	CASSGLAGELSSYNEQFF
TRBV7-7	NA	TRBJ1-1	once	TGTGCCAGCAGCCCAACGACAGGAGATACTACCTTGAACACTGAAGCTTTCTTT	CASSPTTGDTTLNTEAFF
TRBV10-3	TRBD2	TRBJ2-2	once	TGTGCCATCAGTGGAGTAGGGACTAGTGCCGGGGAGCTGTTTTTT	CAISGVGTSAGELFF
TRBV30	NA	TRBJ1-3	NA	TGTGCCTGGACATCCCAGACTGGAAACACCATATATTTT	CAWTSQTGNTIYF
TRBV28	TRBD1	TRBJ1-4	NA	TGTGCCAGCAGAAATCCGGGACAGGCGAATGAAAAACTGTTTTTT	CASRNPGQANEKLFF
TRBV7-2	TRBD1	TRBJ1-1	NA	TGTGCCAGCAGCTGGGGACAGGGAGAAAGTGCGTCTTTCTTT	CASSWGQGESASFF
TRBV6-1	TRBD2	TRBJ2-7	few	TGTGCCAGCAGTGAGGTAACGCTAGCGGCGCTATACGAGCAGTACTTC	CASSEVTLAALYEQYF
TRBV5-1	NA	TRBJ2-5	NA	TGCGCCAGCAGCTTGGATGGCGGAACTGAAGAGACCCAGTACTTC	CASSLDGGTEETQYF
TRBV2	TRBD1	TRBJ2-3	NA	TGTGCCAGCAGTCCGGGACAGGGAACAGATACGCAGTATTTT	CASSPGQGTDTQYF
TRBV3-1/TRBV3-2	NA	TRBJ2-4	NA	TGTGCCAGCAGCCAAGGCCAGGCTGGAAACATTCAGTACTTC	CASSQGQAGNIQYF
TRBV28	NA	TRBJ1-4	once	TGTGCCAGCAGTTTTGTGTCTCAAAAACTGTTTTTT	CASSFVSQKLFF
TRBV6-5	TRBD1	TRBJ1-5	NA	TGTGCCAGCAGTCAGGGGGCGAAAGGCAATCAGCCCCAGCATTTT	CASSQGAKGNQPQHF
TRBV4-3	TRBD1	TRBJ2-1	NA	TGCGCCAGCAGCCAAGAAGGCAGGGGGCGTTACGGGAATGAGCAGTTCTTC	CASSQEGRGRYGNEQFF
TRBV11-3	NA	TRBJ2-2	NA	TGTGCCAGCAGCTTAGGGCGGGCGAACACCGGGGAGCTGTTTTTT	CASSLGRANTGELFF
TRBV7-9	TRBD1	TRBJ1-1	once	TGTGCCAGCAGCTTAGCGTTTGTAGCAGGGGGCGCGGAGAACACTGAAGCTTTCTTT	CASSLAFVAGGAENTEAFF
TRBV9	NA	TRBJ1-5	NA	TGTGCCAGCAGCGTAACAGGCCAGGGCAATCAGCCCCAGCATTTT	CASSVTGQGNQPQHF
TRBV4-2	TRBD2	TRBJ2-7	NA	TGTGCCAGCAGCCAAGATGGCGGGGGGGTCTCCTACGAGCAGTACTTC	CASSQDGGGVSYEQYF
TRBV9	NA	TRBJ2-1	NA	TGTGCCAGCAGCGTAGTTAGCAATGAGCAGTTCTTC	CASSVVSNEQFF
TRBV18	TRBD1	TRBJ1-2	NA	TGTGCCAGCTCACCAAACTCGGGACAGGGGAGTAATGGCTACACCTTC	CASSPNSGQGSNGYTF
TRBV9	NA	TRBJ1-5	NA	TGTGCCAGCAGCGTAGGGCAGAGCAATCAGCCCCAGCATTTT	CASSVGQSNQPQHF
TRBV5-1	TRBD1	TRBJ1-2	NA	TGCGCCAGCAGCTTGGGTACAGGGGCGTATGGCTACACCTTC	CASSLGTGAYGYTF
TRBV9	TRBD1	TRBJ1-2	NA	TGTGCCAGCAGCTACTCCGGACAGGGAGACTATGGCTACACCTTC	CASSYSGQGDYGYTF
TRBV7-2	TRBD1	TRBJ1-2	NA	TGTGCCAGCAGCTCTCGACAGGGGGCTCACTATGGCTACACCTTC	CASSSRQGAHYGYTF
TRBV5-1	NA	TRBJ1-6	NA	TGCGCCAGCAGCCCGACCAACAGGGTTGAGGCACCCCTCCACTTT	CASSPTNRVEAPLHF
TRBV6-5	TRBD1	TRBJ1-6	NA	TGTGCCAGCAGCCGGAGGACAGGGCTATCACCCCTCCACTTT	CASSRRTGLSPLHF
TRBV10-3	NA	TRBJ1-6	NA	TGTGCCATCAGTGAGTCGATGGCGGAGAATTCACCCCTCCACTTT	CAISESMAENSPLHF
TRBV7-2	TRBD2	TRBJ2-7	NA	TGTGCCAGCAGCAAACTAGCGTCCGAGCAGTACTTC	CASSKLASEQYF
TRBV27	NA	TRBJ1-6	NA	TGTGCCAGCAGTTTAGTCGGGGGAACCTTGCATTCACCCCTCCACTTT	CASSLVGGTLHSPLHF
TRBV5-1	NA	TRBJ1-3	NA	TGCGCCAGCAGCCCGGACACCAGCTCTGGAAACACCATATATTTT	CASSPDTSSGNTIYF
TRBV19	NA	TRBJ1-5	NA	TGTGCCAGTAGCCAGGGTTGGCAGCCCCAGCATTTT	CASSQGWQPQHF
TRBV11-2	NA	TRBJ1-2	once	TGTGCCAGCAGGGACTCGGTTAACTATGGCTACACCTTC	CASRDSVNYGYTF
TRBV12-3/TRBV12-4	TRBD1	TRBJ2-7	once	TGTGCCAGCAGGGACAGGGCTTCCTACGAGCAGTACTTC	CASRDRASYEQYF
TRBV7-9	NA	TRBJ1-4	NA	TGTGCCAGCAGCTTAGGCGGGGAAACTAATGAAAAACTGTTTTTT	CASSLGGETNEKLFF
TRBV2	NA	TRBJ2-6	once	TGTGCCAGCAGCTCGGGTATATTCTCTGGGGCCAACGTCCTGACTTTC	CASSSGIFSGANVLTF
TRBV5-4	TRBD2	TRBJ2-1	NA	TGTGCCAGCAGCTCCTGGCGGGAGGGCAATGAGCAGTTCTTC	CASSSWREGNEQFF
TRBV9	TRBD1	TRBJ1-2	NA	TGTGCCAGCAGCGTAGCGTTGACAGGGGTAGACTATGGCTACACCTTC	CASSVALTGVDYGYTF
TRBV4-3	TRBD1	TRBJ1-2	few	TGCGCCAGCAGCCAAGATCACGCGGACAGGGACTATGGCTACACCTTC	CASSQDHADRDYGYTF
TRBV28	NA	TRBJ1-6	once	TGTGCCGCCCTTGGGGCACCTTTTAATTCACCCCTCCACTTT	CAALGAPFNSPLHF
TRBV27	NA	TRBJ2-7	once	TGTGCCACCATGGCCGGCGGAGTCAATTTCTCCTACGAGCAGTACTTC	CATMAGGVNFSYEQYF
TRBV28	NA	TRBJ1-3	NA	TGTGCCAGCAGTCGCCCGCGGAGCCTCTCTGGAAACACCATATATTTT	CASSRPRSLSGNTIYF